This T cell receptor beta chain was identified in a study of regulatory T cells in long-lasting Graves disease. Arm-PCR with iRepertoire HTBI primers amplified the CDR3 regions for these TCR beta libraries. TCRdb passed the multiplex PCR reads through MiXCR, listing each CDR3 protein once. Counted here are under 300,000 distinct CDR3 sequences, 18% occurring once; the ten biggest clones make up roughly 15%. Regarding time point: newly diagnosed GD, antithyroid drugs for less than 3 months. Construction of the TCR library relied on RNA isolated from PBMCs. This clonotype was picked up many times. These data were also reused for a study on T cells in Graves' hyperthyroidism and ophthalmopathy. That study adds: Appearing also in blood were most of the thyroid clonotypes expanded above 0.001.

The TCR was taken from a woman aged 25 to 45 with Graves disease. The sequenced sample was peripheral blood mononuclear cells (PBMCs), obtained at new diagnosis, from a patient treated with antithyroid drugs.

DNA for the CDR3: TGTGCCAGCTGGGAGGGCGTGGATGAGCAGTTCTTC. Translating gives CASWEGVDEQFF. The V call is TRBV27, the J call TRBJ2-1; 7 bases line up with TRBD2. The CDR3 has 12 residues. Germline values: CDR1 MNHEY, CDR2 SMNVEV (reference sequence). The J segment lost 8 bases and the V segment lost 8 bases, leaving 6 bases of the junction unmatched.